Each of the 20 T cell receptor beta chains below was sequenced from the same sample in a study of blood T cell repertoires in COVID-19. Data came from immunoSEQ multiplex PCR; TCRdb stores just in-frame clones and leaves some out. The sample includes approximately 250,000 clones, 84% of them seen just once. Sample: peripheral blood. Receptors were obtained from a human donor in a cohort sampled during active COVID-19.

V is TRBV7-2 and J is TRBJ1-2; 11 bases are shared with TRBD1. The CDR3 runs 18 residues. Looked up from germline, CDR1 is SGHTA and CDR2 is FQGNSA. V lost 5 bases to trimming and J lost 1 base; unmatched junction nucleotides: 12. CDR3 nucleotides: TGTGCCAGCAGCACATCCGGGACAGGGGGTCGTGTTAACTATGGCTACACCTTC. The encoded protein is CASSTSGTGGRVNYGYTF.

The chain combines TRBV18 with TRBJ1-3; tentative D call: TRBD1 (6 bases). Deletions cut 3 bases from V and 3 bases from J, with 12 bases between. The germline V gene has CDR1 KGHSH and CDR2 LQKENI. The length of the CDR3 is 15 residues. CDR3 bases: TGTGCCAGCTCACCCCTCTCAGGGGATGGAAACACCATATATTTT. It encodes CASSPLSGDGNTIYF.

The chain is built from TRBV18 and TRBJ2-7; TRBD2 aligns across 8 bases. This CDR3 has 13 residues. Germline loops: CDR1 KGHSH, CDR2 LQKENI. V trimming: 3 bases; J trimming: 3 bases; junction bases outside the gene matches: 1. CDR3 DNA sequence: TGTGCCAGCTCACCCCGGGAGGGCTACGAGCAGTACTTC. It is translated as CASSPREGYEQYF.

J is TRBJ1-1 and V is TRBV19, with TRBD1 as a possible D gene (6 bases). Looked up from germline, CDR1 is LNHDA and CDR2 is SQIVND (reference sequence). The germline V and J ends were trimmed by 0 bases and 1 base, with 9 bases remaining between them. The CDR3 length is 15 residues. The CDR3 DNA follows: TGTGCCAGTAGTATAGACCCGACAGGGAACACTGAAGCTTTCTTT. This codes for CASSIDPTGNTEAFF.

The chain uses TRBV27 and TRBJ2-1; D may be TRBD2 (6 bases). Germline values: CDR1 MNHEY, CDR2 SMNVEV (reference sequence). Trimming stripped 3 bases from V and 10 bases from J, with 19 bases between. The CDR3 is made up of 15 amino acids. CDR3 residues: CASSLESSGVGEQFF. CDR3 bases: TGTGCCAGCAGTTTGGAGAGTAGCGGAGTAGGGGAGCAGTTCTTC.

The CDR3 bases are TGTGCCAGCAGCTTAGCGGACTGGTACCAAGAGACCCAGTACTTC. Encoded protein: CASSLADWYQETQYF. This chain uses TRBV7-2 with TRBJ2-5, with D tentatively TRBD2 (5 bases). The germline CDR1 and CDR2 sequences are SGHTA and FQGNSA. This CDR3 has 15 amino acids. V lost 0 bases and J lost 0, with 8 bases in between.

The chain has TRBV9 and TRBJ2-7, with D unclear. The CDR3 covers 15 residues. Trimming removed 6 bases from V and 9 bases from J, with 25 bases in between. The germline gives CDR1 SGDLS, CDR2 YYNGEE. The CDR3 DNA sequence: TGTGCCAGCAACGGTGGGTTAGACTTGTCTTCGACGCAGTACTTC. It encodes CASNGGLDLSSTQYF.

The chain carries TRBV7-2 and TRBJ2-3; the D gene is possibly TRBD2 (5 bases). The CDR3 is 11 amino acids. Trimming removed 3 bases at V and 9 bases at J, with 7 bases between. The germline V gene has CDR1 SGHTA and CDR2 FQGNSA. The CDR3 DNA sequence: TGTGCCAGCAGCTTGACTACCACGCAGTATTTT. This gives the protein CASSLTTTQYF.

There are a few counts of this clone. The genes are TRBV6-5 and TRBJ1-2; possible D gene TRBD1, 6 bases. CDR1 MNHEY and CDR2 SVGAGI come from the germline V gene. Trimming removed 6 bases from V and 2 bases from J, with 13 bases in between. This CDR3 has 14 amino acids. The CDR3 here is CASRKTGSNYGYTF. The CDR3 bases are TGTGCCAGCAGGAAGACAGGCTCGAACTATGGCTACACCTTC.

This chain uses TRBV5-1 with TRBJ2-2, with a weak D call TRBD1 (5 bases). Germline V gives CDR1 SGHRS, CDR2 YFSETQ. The ends were cut back, 2 bases at V and 6 bases at J, with 14 bases in the middle. CDR3 length: 15 amino acids. The CDR3 DNA follows: TGCGCCAGCAGCTTTCAGGGTGGGCTCGCCGGGGAGCTGTTTTTT. Protein product: CASSFQGGLAGELFF.

CDR3 sequence (DNA): TGTGCCAGCTCACGGGACAGGTACTGGTCCGAAAACACCGGGGAGCTGTTTTTT. Residues: CASSRDRYWSENTGELFF. The rearrangement links TRBV18 to TRBJ2-2; TRBD1 matches at 8 bases. Trimming took 4 bases from V and 2 from J; bases not matched to a gene: 12. The CDR3 has 18 residues. Germline V gene lookup returns CDR1 KGHSH and CDR2 LQKENI.

The V call is TRBV3-1 (or the pseudogene TRBV3-2), the J call TRBJ2-1; 11 bases line up with TRBD2. Unmatched junction bases numbered 2, after V lost 3 bases and J lost 4 bases. The CDR3 is 15 amino acids. CDR1 is LGHDT, CDR2 YNNKEL, per germline (reference sequence). The CDR3 DNA reads TGTGCCAGCAGCCAGACTAGCGGGACATACAATGAGCAGTTCTTC. Protein sequence: CASSQTSGTYNEQFF.

CDR3 sequence: CASSEDKGLREKLFF. As DNA, the CDR3 is TGTGCCAGCAGTGAAGATAAGGGACTCCGTGAAAAACTGTTTTTT. V is TRBV6-1 and J is TRBJ1-4; tentative D call: TRBD1 (5 bases). The CDR3 contains 15 residues. The germline gives CDR1 MNHNS, CDR2 SASEGT. V was cut by 1 base and J by 7 bases, with 13 bases left in between.

This clone was observed once. At one end the junction does not follow the germline gene, possibly because of a read error. The V call is TRBV6-1, the J call TRBJ2-7; 7 bases match TRBD1. Germline CDR1 and CDR2: MNHNS and SASEGT. The CDR3 loop spans 12 amino acids. CDR3 sequence (DNA): TGTGCCAGCAGTGACAAACAGGGGATTTTGAACTTC. The encoded protein is CASSDKQGILNF.

This chain links TRBV5-1 with TRBJ2-7, with 9 bases that match TRBD1. V dropped 1 base and J dropped 7; count of bases not matched to a gene: 9. Germline CDR1 is SGHRS and CDR2 is YFSETQ. The CDR3 extends over 15 amino acids. The CDR3 DNA follows: TGCGCCAGCAGCTTGACAGGGGGCGAAGCGGGGGAGCAGTACTTC. Translated: CASSLTGGEAGEQYF.

The chain combines TRBV10-1 with TRBJ2-3; 12 nucleotides match TRBD2. V dropped 6 bases and J dropped 6; count of bases not matched to a gene: 7. The CDR3 consists of 15 residues. The germline V gene encodes CDR1 WNHNN and CDR2 SYGVQD (reference sequence). This chain's CDR3 is CASSQLAGGGDTQYF. As DNA, the CDR3 is TGCGCCAGCAGCCAACTAGCGGGAGGAGGGGATACGCAGTATTTT.

The V and J genes are TRBV1 and TRBJ2-3; TRBD2 is the table's D call, not checked against the DNA. TRBV1 constitutes a pseudogene. This CDR3 contains 20 residues. The CDR3 sequence is CTSSQDQRTRDSGGTDTQYF. CDR3 in DNA: TGCACCAGCAGCCAAGATCAAAGGACTAGAGACTCCGGGGGTACAGATACGCAGTATTTT.

CDR3 coding DNA: TGTGCCAGCAGTGATTTATTAGGGGGCTCTGAAGCTTTCTTT. It encodes CASSDLLGGSEAFF. The chain is built from TRBV2 and TRBJ1-1, with 7 bases matching TRBD1. V shed 3 bases and J 6 bases; nucleotides not matched to a gene: 7. The CDR3 runs to 14 residues. CDR1 and CDR2 from the germline V gene are SNHLY and FYNNEI.

By share, this clone counts as medium-sized. The V gene is TRBV4-2, the J gene TRBJ2-1; TRBD2 matches 7 bases. From germline, CDR1 is LGHNA and CDR2 YNFKEQ. V lost 0 bases, J lost 3 bases, and 5 bases stayed unmatched. The CDR3 is 16 residues long. The CDR3 DNA is TGTGCCAGCAGCCAAGAGGGCAGCGGGGACTACAATGAGCAGTTCTTC. As protein: CASSQEGSGDYNEQFF.

The V gene is TRBV11-2, the J gene TRBJ2-2; D is uncertain. V was pared by 4 bases and J by 0 bases, with 3 bases between. The CDR3 runs to 13 residues. Germline CDR1 and CDR2: SGHAT and FQNNGV. The CDR3 reads CASSSTNTGELFF. DNA of the CDR3: TGTGCCAGCAGCTCCACGAACACCGGGGAGCTGTTTTTT.